The entry below describes one TCR beta chain. Antigen unknown. The study ran its PCR with 60 Vbeta and 13 Jbeta primers. Only in-frame clones appear in the TCRdb table, and some are missing; sequencing was by immunoSEQ multiplex PCR. This sample has under 200,000 clones, with approximately 84% found just once. This sample was included in a study of cytomegalovirus exposure and HLA in healthy donors. The CDR3 totals 15 residues. V gave up 5 bases and J gave up 7 bases; unmatched junction bases: 6. CDR1 and CDR2 (germline): SEHNR, FQNEAQ (reference sequence). General study findings and limits: Relative to the roughly 640-donor mean, N-insertions were reportedly fewer in an Asian-associated ancestry cluster in a later analysis. In a later analysis, at a false discovery rate of 0.05, approximately 18,000 TCR beta sequences were associated with HLA alleles.

This TCR was recovered from a woman between 45 and 60 years old in good health and CMV-seropositive. The sequencing sample was made of PBMCs. This rearrangement joins TRBV7-9 to TRBJ2-1, with 12 bases lining up with TRBD2. The CDR3 nucleotides are TGTGCCAGCAGCATCAGACTAGCGGGGGAGAATGAGCAGTTCTTC. As protein: CASSIRLAGENEQFF.